The source of this T cell receptor beta chain is a study of blood T cells in healthy people across ages. The CDR3 has 13 amino acids. V lost 7 bases to trimming and J lost 1 base, with 10 bases between them. CDR1 is SGHNT and CDR2 is YENEEA in the germline V gene. With a J-beta primer mix and a sample-barcoded 5' primer, a second PCR ran 7 to 11 cycles. TCRdb processed the 5' RACE reads anew with MiXCR; each CDR3 protein has one entry. This table holds more than 1,400,000 distinct CDR3 sequences, 42% found once. Broader study findings: Researchers deemed the diversity estimates from one million T cells underestimates. In these data, TCR beta diversity tracked strongly with naive T cell percentage. Naive CD4+ cells and diversity were both higher in long-lived donors than in aged donors.

About this clonotype: As yet, its antigen is unknown.

The sample comprised blood. The chain links TRBV11-3 to TRBJ1-2; TRBD1 might be the D (5 bases). This sequence was found in a woman aged 18 to 35 in good health. The CDR3: CASKQGFNYGYTF. The CDR3 nucleotides read TGTGCCAGCAAGCAGGGATTTAACTATGGCTACACCTTC.